This record concerns one T cell receptor beta chain sequence. As yet, its antigen is unknown. MiXCR, applied by TCRdb to the reads, yields one record per CDR3 protein. The sample consists of 500,000 to 600,000 distinct CDR3 sequences, about 15% of them appearing once. The data stem from a study of T cell repertoires in cytomegalovirus infection. Regarding the study as a whole: Clonotypes of TCR beta that were HLA-C-restricted and CMV-specific dominated the ex vivo response. Of the TCR beta families, the public ones yielded a cumulative frequency that identified carriers of CMV plus the relevant HLA.

Sequencing was performed on CD8+ T cells from PBMCs. This clonotype was sampled from a human donor in good health (CMV status not recorded). Some clones in this sample may be carry-over from other donors' samples.

CDR3 residues: CASSPGQSQTEAFF. In DNA, the CDR3 is TGTGCCAGCAGCCCGGGACAGAGCCAAACTGAAGCTTTCTTT. The chain joins TRBV9 to TRBJ1-1; TRBD1 aligns across 7 bases. The CDR3 sequence is 14 residues long. Unmatched junction bases numbered 8, after V lost 4 bases and J lost 5 bases. Looked up from germline, CDR1 is SGDLS and CDR2 is YYNGEE.